This T cell receptor beta chain appears in the sequencing data of a study of T-cell reconstitution after alpha-beta-depleted transplantation in children. Study outcomes and limitations: A year post-transplant, T-cell counts and diversity derived mostly from newly produced T cells. The origin of high day-60 TCRbeta diversity in some patients lay in surviving recipient T cells and thymic progenitors. Alpha-beta T cells present about two months after transplant were reported to originate from several hundred expanded graft clones.

There are many counts of this clonotype. Its target is unknown. Germline V gene data show CDR1 as MGHRA and CDR2 as YSYEKL. V was clipped by 6 bases and J by 2 bases; unmatched bases: 9. CDR3 length equals 15 residues. The TCRbeta library was prepared with unique molecular identifiers. TCRdb re-called the PCR reads with MiXCR, one entry per CDR3 protein. The sample has around 450,000 distinct CDR3 sequences; 8% to 11% are singletons. The genes are TRBV4-1 and TRBJ2-7; 8 bases match TRBD1. This receptor was taken from a child under 10 years old with inherited bone marrow failure, due to receive a stem cell transplant. The sequenced sample was PBMCs, obtained before TCRalphabeta/CD19-depleted stem cell transplant. This CDR3 is CASRDRDRPTYEQYF. As DNA, the CDR3 is TGCGCCAGCAGAGACCGGGACAGGCCCACCTACGAGCAGTACTTC.